The entry that follows covers one TCR beta chain sequence. The CDR3 covers 15 residues. Per the germline V gene, CDR1 is MDHEN and CDR2 is SYDVKM. J gave up 0 bases and V 5 bases, and 5 bases lay outside the gene matches. What the recovered Cohort 3 donors had was two negative PCRs, clearance, or symptom resolution. The entry originates in a study of blood T cell repertoires in COVID-19. Study context: Acute and convalescent COVID-19 samples came from the United States, Italy and Spain. From T cells, B-cell-depleted T cells, or PBMCs came the material, which was cDNA or gDNA.

The repertoire was sequenced with immunoSEQ multiplex PCR; TCRdb's copy has only in-frame clones and lacks some. This table holds some 400,000 clones, around 92% found once. Sequencing input: PBMCs or T cells enriched from blood (not recorded which). The origin of this receptor is a woman in her twenties or thirties who had recovered from COVID-19. The J gene is TRBJ1-2, the V gene TRBV28; 8 bases are shared with TRBD1. The CDR3: CASSLGTGTNYGYTF. CDR3 coding DNA: TGTGCCAGCAGTCTCGGGACAGGTACTAACTATGGCTACACCTTC.